The clone carrying this T cell receptor (beta chain) was counted ten times or more. This entry belongs to a study of identical twins. Using its own MiXCR run on the 5' RACE reads, TCRdb lists one record per CDR3 protein. The sample carries 690,000 or so distinct CDR3 sequences, 8.5% to 9.5% recorded once. The V segment lost 4 bases and the J segment 2 bases; nucleotides outside the gene matches: 6. The length of the CDR3 is 17 residues. These data were also reused for a study on yellow fever vaccine responses in identical twins.

The clonotype comes from a woman between 18 and 29 years old in good health. The V call is TRBV12-3 or TRBV12-4, the J call TRBJ2-2, with 11 nucleotides matching TRBD1. The sequenced sample was PBMCs. DNA of the CDR3: TGTGCCAGCAGTTCTTGGGACAGGGGGGGTAACACCGGGGAGCTGTTTTTT. This sequence encodes CASSSWDRGGNTGELFF.